Included here is one TCR beta chain sequence, with context. Its antigen is unidentified. Study processing details: Without quality scores, immunoSEQ junctional reads could not be filtered like full-length reads. TCRdb's copy holds only in-frame clones and misses some; the assay was immunoSEQ multiplex PCR. V and J calls and clone size are copied from that table; D and trimming were computed from the DNA. The profile shows about 2.2 million clones, roughly 91% of them singletons. This specimen comes from a study of shared clonotypes between healthy human individuals. General study findings and limits: When naive CD4 clonotypes were compared across a few donors, 4% to 6.5% were shared. In general, naive subsets displayed greater estimated richness than memory subsets did.

In the naive CD8 group, cells lacked CD45RO and were positively selected for CCR7, so terminally differentiated effector memory CD45RA+ cells were left out. The sample taken for sequencing was naive CD8+ T cells from PBMCs. This clonotype was obtained from a man younger than 35 in good health. Some clones in this sample may be carry-over from other donors' samples.

CDR3 nucleotides: TGTGCCAGCAGTTCGCTGGGACGGTGGAACACCGGGGAGCTGTTTTTT. It is translated as CASSSLGRWNTGELFF. J is TRBJ2-2 and V is TRBV28, with D perhaps TRBD1 or TRBD2 (5 bases each). V was cut by 4 bases and J by 1 base, with 13 bases left in between. The germline gives CDR1 MDHEN, CDR2 SYDVKM. This CDR3 region has 16 residues.